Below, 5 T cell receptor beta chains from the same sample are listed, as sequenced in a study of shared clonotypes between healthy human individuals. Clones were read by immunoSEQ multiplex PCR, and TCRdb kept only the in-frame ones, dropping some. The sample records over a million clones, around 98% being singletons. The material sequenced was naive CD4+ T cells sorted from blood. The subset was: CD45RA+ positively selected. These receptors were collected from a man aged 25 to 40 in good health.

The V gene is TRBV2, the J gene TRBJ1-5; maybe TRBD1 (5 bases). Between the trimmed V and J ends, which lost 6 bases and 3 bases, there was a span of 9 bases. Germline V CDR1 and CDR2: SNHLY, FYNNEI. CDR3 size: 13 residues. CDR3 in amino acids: CASSGQTNQPQHF. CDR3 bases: TGTGCCAGCAGCGGACAAACCAATCAGCCCCAGCATTTT.

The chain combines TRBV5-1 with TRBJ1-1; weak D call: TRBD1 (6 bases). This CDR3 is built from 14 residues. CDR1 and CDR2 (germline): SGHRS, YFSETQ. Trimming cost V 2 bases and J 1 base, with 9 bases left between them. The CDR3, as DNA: TGCGCCAGCAGCTTTTCGGGGGCGAACACTGAAGCTTTCTTT. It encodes CASSFSGANTEAFF.

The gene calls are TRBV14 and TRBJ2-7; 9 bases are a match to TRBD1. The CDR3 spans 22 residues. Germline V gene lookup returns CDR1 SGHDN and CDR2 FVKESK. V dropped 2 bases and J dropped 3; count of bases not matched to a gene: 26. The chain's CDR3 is CASSQQPGQGLFWGESGYEQYF. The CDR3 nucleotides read TGTGCCAGCAGCCAACAACCGGGACAGGGACTATTTTGGGGGGAGAGTGGCTACGAGCAGTACTTC.

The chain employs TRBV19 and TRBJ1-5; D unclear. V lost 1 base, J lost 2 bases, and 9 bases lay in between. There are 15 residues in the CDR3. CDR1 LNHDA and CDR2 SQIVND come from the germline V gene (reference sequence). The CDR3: CASSIAAGGNQPQHF. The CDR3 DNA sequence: TGTGCCAGTAGTATAGCGGCAGGAGGCAATCAGCCCCAGCATTTT. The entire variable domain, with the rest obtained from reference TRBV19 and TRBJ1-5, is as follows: DGGITQSPKYLFRKEGQNVTLSCEQNLNHDAMYWYRQDPGQGLRLIYYSQIVNDFQKGDIAEGYSVSREKKESFPLTVTSAQKNPTAFYLCASSIAAGGNQPQHFGDGTRLSIL.

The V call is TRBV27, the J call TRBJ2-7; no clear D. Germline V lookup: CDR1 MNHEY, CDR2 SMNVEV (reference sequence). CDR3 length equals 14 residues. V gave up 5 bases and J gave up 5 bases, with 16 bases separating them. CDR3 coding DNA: TGTGCCAGCAGTCCGGATCGCCTTCCTCACGAGCAGTACTTC. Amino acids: CASSPDRLPHEQYF.